This entry features one T cell receptor beta chain sequence. Its binding antigen is unknown. Base qualities are missing; no much larger clone stands one base away. Each PCR received spiked-in synthetic TCR analog templates so that absolute template abundance could be estimated from read counts. Using the immunoSEQ assay, TCRbeta CDR3 regions were amplified from genomic DNA with bias-controlled V and J gene primers. Sequencing of rearranged TCRbeta segments was performed at approximately 20X coverage. The study's processing was this. Clustering was used to correct sequencing errors, and CDR3s were annotated against IMGT so that V, D and J genes could be assigned. Out-of-frame and stop-codon sequences were excluded, and only productive TCRbeta rearrangements were used in downstream analyses. Clonality was calculated as one minus the Shannon entropy normalized by the log of the number of unique productive sequences. Clones differing between time points or between blood and tumor were identified using Fisher's exact test with Benjamini-Hochberg correction, with an adjusted p below 0.01 applied as the threshold. The immuneACCESS repertoire file appears here via TCRdb, limited to in-frame rearrangements. These files lack a portion of the clones; in checked studies, under half of the deficit traces to unresolved V genes, and the cause of the others is not known. V and J calls plus clone size are reproduced from that table; the DNA served to infer D and trimming. The sample profile shows some 110,000 clones; about 91% of them were found once. Of the sample, 3% to 4.5% is held by the ten largest clones.

The data were taken from a study of PD-L1 blockade in urothelial cancer (dated by TCRdb to the late 2010s). Background on the whole study: Every patient began therapy at some point between 2013 and 2015 and was given atezolizumab 1,200 mg intravenously every 3 weeks. Twenty-five of 29 patients were males with bladder-origin urothelial cancer, and about 60% of the 29 reported a prior smoking history. Patients had an ECOG performance status of 0 or 1 and had received between 0 and 3 prior chemotherapy regimens. Blood samples were analyzed at 3 weeks after treatment start (second dose) and at 6 weeks after treatment start. Blood samples gave a median of about 130,000 T cells and approximately 81,000 unique TCRs, with a median clonality of around 0.08. An exploratory multi-omic analysis was conducted of the somatic, immune and clinical correlates of response to PD-L1 blockade with atezolizumab in urothelial cancer. Pretreatment tumor samples and matched peripheral blood, collected serially before and after atezolizumab treatment, underwent TCR sequencing. Progression-free survival longer than 6 months counted as durable clinical benefit, and TCR features were additionally tested against both progression-free and overall survival. Whole exome sequencing and RNA sequencing of pretreatment tumors were performed alongside TCR sequencing in the same patients. About 10 patients achieved durable clinical benefit and fewer than 25 did not. Pretreatment blood TCR-seq was available for about 27 patients, at least one posttreatment blood collection was obtained for approximately 25 patients, and tumor TCR-seq was available for approximately 25 patients.

General findings and caveats noted by the study authors: Improved progression-free and overall survival was associated with having pretreatment peripheral blood TCR clonality below the median. Patients with durable benefit showed greater expansion of tumor-associated TCR clones in peripheral blood 3 weeks after starting treatment (n ≈ 20, p = 0.022). Because the sample size was small (n ≈ 27) and many exploratory analyses were performed, the results are intended to be hypothesis-generating.

This specimen's time point label, interpreted: peripheral blood 6 weeks after treatment start. The cohort included 29 patients with locally advanced or metastatic urothelial carcinoma who were treated at Memorial Sloan Kettering on a trial protocol. Peripheral blood mononuclear cells were collected pretreatment and during treatment, with between 1 and 8 total time points obtained per patient. The Qiagen DNeasy Blood extraction kit was used to purify genomic DNA from total PBMCs and tumor samples. PBMCs were collected pretreatment and during treatment, and were isolated and stored as previously described. The sequence was collected from a man in his sixties with urothelial cancer. The sequencing used PBMCs, collected around atezolizumab (anti-PD-L1) treatment.

The base sequence is TGTGCCAGCAGCTTAGGGACAGGGTCCACAGATACGCAGTATTTT. Translated, it reads CASSLGTGSTDTQYF. Recombination linked TRBV7-2 to TRBJ2-3, and 8 junctional nucleotides match TRBD1. Its CDR3 holds 15 amino acids, cysteine through phenylalanine. Only CDR3 DNA remains: 45 bases, in frame from the first base. Ends trimmed: V by 1 base, J by 2 bases; bases unmatched to a gene: 2. The CDR1 and CDR2 encoded by the germline V gene are SGHTA and FQGNSA.